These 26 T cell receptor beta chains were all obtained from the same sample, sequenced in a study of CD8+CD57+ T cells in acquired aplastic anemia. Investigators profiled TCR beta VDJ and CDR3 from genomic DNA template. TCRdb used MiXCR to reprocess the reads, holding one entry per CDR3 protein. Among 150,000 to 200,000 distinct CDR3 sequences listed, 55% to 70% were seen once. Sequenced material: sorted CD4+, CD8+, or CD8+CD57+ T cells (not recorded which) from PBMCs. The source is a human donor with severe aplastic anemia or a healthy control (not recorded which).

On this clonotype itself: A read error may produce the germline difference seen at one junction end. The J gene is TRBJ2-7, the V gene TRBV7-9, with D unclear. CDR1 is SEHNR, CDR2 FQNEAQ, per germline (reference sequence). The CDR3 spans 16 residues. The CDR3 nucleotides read TGTGCCAGCAGCTCACACCCCAAGGTCTCGGGCTACGAGCAGCACTTC. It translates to CASSSHPKVSGYEQHF.

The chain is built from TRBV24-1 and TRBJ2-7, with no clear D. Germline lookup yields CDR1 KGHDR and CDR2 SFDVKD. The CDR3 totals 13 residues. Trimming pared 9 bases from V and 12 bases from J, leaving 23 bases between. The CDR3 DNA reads TGTGCCACCGGACCCACGGCCTACCTCGGGCGGTACTTC. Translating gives CATGPTAYLGRYF.

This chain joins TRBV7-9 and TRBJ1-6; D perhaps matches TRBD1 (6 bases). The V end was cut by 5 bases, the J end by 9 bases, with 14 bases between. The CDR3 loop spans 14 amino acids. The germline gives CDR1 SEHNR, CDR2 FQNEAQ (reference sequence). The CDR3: CASSRQADGSPLHF. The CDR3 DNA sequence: TGTGCCAGCAGCCGACAGGCCGACGGTTCACCCCTCCACTTT.

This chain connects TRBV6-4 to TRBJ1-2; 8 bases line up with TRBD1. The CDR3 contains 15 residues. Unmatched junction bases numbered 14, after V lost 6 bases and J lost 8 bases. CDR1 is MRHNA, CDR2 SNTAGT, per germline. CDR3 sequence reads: CASRVGRGRRVGYTF. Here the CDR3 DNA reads TGTGCCAGCAGAGTGGGCAGGGGGCGCCGGGTCGGCTACACCTTC.

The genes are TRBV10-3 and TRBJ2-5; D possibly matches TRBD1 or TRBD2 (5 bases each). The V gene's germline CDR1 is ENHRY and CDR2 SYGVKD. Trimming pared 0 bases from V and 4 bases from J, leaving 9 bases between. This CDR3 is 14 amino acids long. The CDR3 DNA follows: TGTGCCATCAGTGAGTCGGGGGTAACAGAGACCCAGTACTTC. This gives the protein CAISESGVTETQYF.

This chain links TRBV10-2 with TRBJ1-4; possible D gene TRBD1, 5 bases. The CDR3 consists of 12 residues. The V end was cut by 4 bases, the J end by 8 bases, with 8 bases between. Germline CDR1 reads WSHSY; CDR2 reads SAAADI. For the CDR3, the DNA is TGCGCCAGCAGTGGCCAGGGCGAAAAACTGTTTTTT. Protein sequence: CASSGQGEKLFF.

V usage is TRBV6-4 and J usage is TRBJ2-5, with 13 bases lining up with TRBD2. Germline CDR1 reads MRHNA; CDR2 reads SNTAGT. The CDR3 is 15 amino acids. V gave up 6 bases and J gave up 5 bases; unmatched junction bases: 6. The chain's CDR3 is CASSEMTSGGETQYF. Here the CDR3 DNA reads TGTGCCAGCAGCGAAATGACTAGCGGGGGGGAGACCCAGTACTTC.

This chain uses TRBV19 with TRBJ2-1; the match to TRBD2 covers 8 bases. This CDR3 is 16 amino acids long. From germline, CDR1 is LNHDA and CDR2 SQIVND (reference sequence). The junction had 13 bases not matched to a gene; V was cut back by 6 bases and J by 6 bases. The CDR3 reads CASRDRGGQFSNEQFF. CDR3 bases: TGTGCCAGTAGGGACCGCGGGGGGCAATTCAGCAATGAGCAGTTCTTC.

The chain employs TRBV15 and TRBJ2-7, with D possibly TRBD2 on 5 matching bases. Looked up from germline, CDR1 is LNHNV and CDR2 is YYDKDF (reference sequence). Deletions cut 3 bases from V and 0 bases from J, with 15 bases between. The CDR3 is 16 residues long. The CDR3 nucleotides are TGTGCCACCAGCAGCGTTGAGGGCGGTAGCTCCTACGAGCAGTACTTC. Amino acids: CATSSVEGGSSYEQYF.

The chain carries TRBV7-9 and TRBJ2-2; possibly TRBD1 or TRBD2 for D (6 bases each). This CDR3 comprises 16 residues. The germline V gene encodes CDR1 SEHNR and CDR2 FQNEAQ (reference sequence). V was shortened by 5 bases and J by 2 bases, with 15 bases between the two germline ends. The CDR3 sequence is CASSPPRGVNTGELFF. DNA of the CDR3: TGTGCCAGCAGCCCGCCGAGGGGGGTAAACACCGGGGAGCTGTTTTTT.

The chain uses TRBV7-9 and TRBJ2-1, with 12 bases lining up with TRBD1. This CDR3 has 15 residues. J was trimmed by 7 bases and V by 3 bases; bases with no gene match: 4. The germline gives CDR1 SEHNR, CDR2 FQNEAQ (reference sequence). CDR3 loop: CASSLGQGAKNEQFF. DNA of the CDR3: TGTGCCAGCAGCTTGGGACAGGGGGCCAAAAATGAGCAGTTCTTC.

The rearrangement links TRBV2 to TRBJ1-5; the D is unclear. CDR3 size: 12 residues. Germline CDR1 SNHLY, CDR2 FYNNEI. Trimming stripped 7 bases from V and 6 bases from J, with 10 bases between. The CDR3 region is CASNEFGQPQHF. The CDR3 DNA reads TGTGCCAGCAACGAATTCGGTCAGCCCCAGCATTTT.

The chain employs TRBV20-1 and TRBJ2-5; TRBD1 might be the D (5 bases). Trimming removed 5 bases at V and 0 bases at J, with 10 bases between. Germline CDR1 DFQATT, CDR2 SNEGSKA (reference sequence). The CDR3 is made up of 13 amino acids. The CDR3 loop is CSAQDIYQETQYF. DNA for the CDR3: TGCAGTGCTCAGGACATTTACCAAGAGACCCAGTACTTC.

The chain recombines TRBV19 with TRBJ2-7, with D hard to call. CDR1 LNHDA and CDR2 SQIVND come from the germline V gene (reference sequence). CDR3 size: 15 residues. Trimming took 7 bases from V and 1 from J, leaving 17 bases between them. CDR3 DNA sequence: TGTGCCAGTACCCCCGGGTCAGCTCATTCCTACGAGCAGTACTTC. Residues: CASTPGSAHSYEQYF.

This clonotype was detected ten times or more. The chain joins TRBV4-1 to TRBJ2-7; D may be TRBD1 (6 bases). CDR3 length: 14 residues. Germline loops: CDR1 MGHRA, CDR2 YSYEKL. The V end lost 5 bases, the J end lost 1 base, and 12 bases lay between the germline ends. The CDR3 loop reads CASSSMDSSYEQYF. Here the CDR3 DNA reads TGCGCCAGCAGCTCCATGGACAGTTCCTACGAGCAGTACTTC.

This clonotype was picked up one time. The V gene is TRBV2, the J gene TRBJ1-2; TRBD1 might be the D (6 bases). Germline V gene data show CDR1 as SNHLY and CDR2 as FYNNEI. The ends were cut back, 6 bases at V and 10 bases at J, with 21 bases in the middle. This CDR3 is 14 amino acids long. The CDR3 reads CASSLSVQGPDYTF. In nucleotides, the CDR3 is TGTGCCAGCAGCTTAAGTGTCCAGGGGCCGGACTACACCTTC.

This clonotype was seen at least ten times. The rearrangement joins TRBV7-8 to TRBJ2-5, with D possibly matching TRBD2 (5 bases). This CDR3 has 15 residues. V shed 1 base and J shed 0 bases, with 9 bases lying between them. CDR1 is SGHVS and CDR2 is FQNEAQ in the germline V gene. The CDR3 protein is CASSLVSGNQETQYF. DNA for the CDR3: TGTGCCAGCAGCTTAGTAAGCGGCAACCAAGAGACCCAGTACTTC.

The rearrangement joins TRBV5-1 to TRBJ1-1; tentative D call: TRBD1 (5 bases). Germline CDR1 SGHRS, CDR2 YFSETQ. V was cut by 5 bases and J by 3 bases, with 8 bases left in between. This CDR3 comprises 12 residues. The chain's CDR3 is CASRRDDTEAFF. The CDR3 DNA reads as TGCGCCAGCAGACGGGACGACACTGAAGCTTTCTTT.

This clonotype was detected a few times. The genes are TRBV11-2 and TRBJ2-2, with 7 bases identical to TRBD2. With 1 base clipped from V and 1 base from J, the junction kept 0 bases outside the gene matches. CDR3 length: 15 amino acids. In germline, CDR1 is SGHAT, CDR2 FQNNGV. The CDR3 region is CASSLAGGNTGELFF. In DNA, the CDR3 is TGTGCCAGCAGCTTAGCGGGAGGGAACACCGGGGAGCTGTTTTTT.

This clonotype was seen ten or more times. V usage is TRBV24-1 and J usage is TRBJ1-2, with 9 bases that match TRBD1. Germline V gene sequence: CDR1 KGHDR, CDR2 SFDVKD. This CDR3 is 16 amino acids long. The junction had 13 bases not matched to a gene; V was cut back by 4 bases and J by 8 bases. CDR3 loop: CATSDPDRDRVEGYTF. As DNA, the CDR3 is TGTGCCACCAGTGACCCCGACCGGGACAGGGTGGAAGGCTACACCTTC.

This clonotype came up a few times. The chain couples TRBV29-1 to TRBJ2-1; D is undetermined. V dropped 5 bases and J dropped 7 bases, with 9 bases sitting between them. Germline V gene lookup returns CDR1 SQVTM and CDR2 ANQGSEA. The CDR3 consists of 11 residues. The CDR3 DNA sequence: TGCAGCGTTATGGACCCAAATGAGCAGTTCTTC. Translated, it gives CSVMDPNEQFF.

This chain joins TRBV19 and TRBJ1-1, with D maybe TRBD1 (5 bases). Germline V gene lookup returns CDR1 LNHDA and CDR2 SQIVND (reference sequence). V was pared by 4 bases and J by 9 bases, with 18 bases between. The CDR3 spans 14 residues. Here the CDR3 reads CASSTRDPLFQAFF. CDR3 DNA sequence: TGTGCCAGTAGTACCCGGGACCCTTTGTTTCAAGCTTTCTTT.

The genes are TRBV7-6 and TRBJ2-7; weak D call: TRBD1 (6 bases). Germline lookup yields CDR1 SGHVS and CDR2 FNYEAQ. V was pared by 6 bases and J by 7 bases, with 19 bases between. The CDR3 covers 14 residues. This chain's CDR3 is CASRPQGALGEQYF. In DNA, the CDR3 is TGTGCCAGCAGACCACAGGGAGCTCTTGGAGAGCAGTACTTC.

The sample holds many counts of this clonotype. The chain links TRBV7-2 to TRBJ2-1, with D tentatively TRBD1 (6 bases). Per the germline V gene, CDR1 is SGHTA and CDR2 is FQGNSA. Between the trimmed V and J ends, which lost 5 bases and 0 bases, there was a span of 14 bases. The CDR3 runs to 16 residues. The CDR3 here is CASSSTGTSSYNEQFF. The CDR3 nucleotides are TGTGCCAGCAGCAGCACCGGGACAAGCTCCTACAATGAGCAGTTCTTC.

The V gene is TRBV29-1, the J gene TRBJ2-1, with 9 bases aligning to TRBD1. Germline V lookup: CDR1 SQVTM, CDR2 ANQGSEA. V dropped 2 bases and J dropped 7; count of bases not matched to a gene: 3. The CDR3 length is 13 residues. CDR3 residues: CSVERDRVNEQFF. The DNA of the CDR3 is TGCAGCGTTGAAAGGGACAGGGTGAATGAGCAGTTCTTC.

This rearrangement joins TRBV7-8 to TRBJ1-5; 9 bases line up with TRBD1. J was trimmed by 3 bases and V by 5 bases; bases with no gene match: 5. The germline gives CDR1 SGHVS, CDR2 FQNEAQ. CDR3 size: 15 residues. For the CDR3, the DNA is TGTGCCAGCAGCGGCCGGACAGGGGACAATCAGCCCCAGCATTTT. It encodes CASSGRTGDNQPQHF.